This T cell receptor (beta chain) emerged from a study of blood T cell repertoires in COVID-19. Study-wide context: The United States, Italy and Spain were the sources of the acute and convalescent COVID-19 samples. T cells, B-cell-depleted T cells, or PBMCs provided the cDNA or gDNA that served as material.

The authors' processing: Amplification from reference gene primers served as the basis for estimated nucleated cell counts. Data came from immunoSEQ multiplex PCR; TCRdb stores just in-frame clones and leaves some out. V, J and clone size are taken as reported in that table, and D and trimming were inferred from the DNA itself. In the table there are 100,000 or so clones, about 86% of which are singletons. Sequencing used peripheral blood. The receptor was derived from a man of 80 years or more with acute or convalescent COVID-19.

CDR3 nucleotides: TGTGCCAGCAGTTTGAATCAGAATTCACCCCTCCACTTT. Protein: CASSLNQNSPLHF. V and J are TRBV27 and TRBJ1-6; D call uncertain. Trimming stripped 3 bases from V and 7 bases from J, with 7 bases between. This CDR3 is 13 amino acids long. Germline CDR1 and CDR2: MNHEY and SMNVEV (reference sequence).